This T cell receptor (beta chain) was identified during a study of blood T cell repertoires in COVID-19. As handled by the study authors: Reference gene primer amplification yielded estimated nucleated cell counts. Repertoires were generated with immunoSEQ multiplex PCR, while TCRdb's copy carries only in-frame clones and drops some. V, J and clone size were drawn from that table, and D and trimming were deduced from the DNA. The sample lists about 330,000 clones, around 87% occurring once. Clinical history as reported by participants underpinned cohort assignment. Cohort 3 donors counted as recovered after two negative PCRs, clearance, or resolved symptoms. This clonotype originated in a woman aged 30 to 39 who had recovered from COVID-19. Source material: PBMCs or T cells enriched from blood (not recorded which).

The chain's CDR3 is CASSLAVDGGTEAFF. CDR3 nucleotides: TGTGCCAGCAGCTTAGCGGTTGACGGAGGCACTGAAGCTTTCTTT. The genes are TRBV7-9 and TRBJ1-1; D is unresolved. The V gene's germline CDR1 is SEHNR and CDR2 FQNEAQ (reference sequence). Trimming removed 0 bases at V and 4 bases at J, with 12 bases between. The CDR3 has 15 residues.